This T cell receptor (beta chain) was observed in a study of blood T cells in healthy people across ages. Study in general: Per two T cells, about one barcoded beta molecule was captured through template switching. General observations from the study: Expanded clonotype changes were possibly confounded by unknown donor CMV status. Bulk PBMC profiling left naive and antigen-experienced comparisons inconclusive. TCR beta diversity tracked closely with naive T cell percentage.

Remarks on this clonotype: Its antigen remains unidentified.

Germline CDR1 SQVTM, CDR2 ANQGSEA. The length of the CDR3 is 16 residues. Trimming removed 2 bases from V and 4 bases from J, with 18 bases in between. Combining a sample-barcoded 5' primer with a J-beta primer mix, a second PCR ran for roughly 6 to 12 cycles. MiXCR was run by TCRdb on the 5' RACE reads, yielding one entry per CDR3 protein. This sample has some 690,000 distinct CDR3 sequences, with 22% found just once. The TCR originated in a man aged 65-85 years in good health. The chain has TRBV29-1 and TRBJ2-1; TRBD2 is a possible D gene (5 bases). The specimen sequenced was blood. The chain's CDR3 is CSVELGGFTLYNEQFF. The CDR3 DNA sequence: TGCAGCGTTGAACTGGGCGGGTTTACACTTTACAATGAGCAGTTCTTC.